Presented here are 5 T cell receptor beta chains from one specimen sequenced in a study of post-analysis software for immune sequencing data. Unique molecular identifiers were built into the TCR beta cDNA libraries. One entry per CDR3 protein results from TCRdb running MiXCR on the PCR reads. The table records roughly 600,000 distinct CDR3 sequences, about 40% of them present only once. The antigens for these receptors are not known. Findings and caveats of the study: Patients had higher frequencies than controls of about five TRBV segments, including TRBV5-6, TRBV5-1 and TRBV20-1.

The specimen sequenced was blood. The source is a girl between 10 and 17 years old with multiple sclerosis.

The V and J genes are TRBV4-2 and TRBJ1-4; D remains ambiguous. V was shortened by 0 bases and J by 7 bases, with 12 bases between the two germline ends. This CDR3 has 15 amino acids. Per the germline V gene, CDR1 is LGHNA and CDR2 is YNFKEQ. The CDR3, as DNA: TGTGCCAGCAGCCAAGAACCGGGTAGGAGTGAAAAACTGTTTTTT. It specifies CASSQEPGRSEKLFF.

Concerning this clonotype itself: A junction boundary mismatches the germline segment, possibly from a read error. The chain carries TRBV3-1 and TRBJ1-2, with D tentatively TRBD1 (5 bases). The germline V gene has CDR1 LGHDT and CDR2 YNNKEL (reference sequence). There are 12 residues in the CDR3. This CDR3 is CASNGGSYGYTF. The CDR3 bases are TGTGCCAGCAATGGGGGGTCCTATGGCTATACCTTC.

The chain uses TRBV7-8 and TRBJ1-5, with D unclear. The ends were cut back, 4 bases at V and 0 bases at J, with 10 bases in the middle. The CDR3 runs 15 residues. Germline CDR1 SGHVS, CDR2 FQNEAQ. The CDR3 is CASSSVVTSNQPQHF. The CDR3 DNA follows: TGTGCCAGCAGCTCAGTAGTAACTAGCAATCAGCCCCAGCATTTT.

This chain joins TRBV7-2 and TRBJ2-4; 8 nucleotides line up with TRBD2. Germline assignment: CDR1 SGHTA and CDR2 FQGNSA. The CDR3 has 15 amino acids. The V segment lost 4 bases and the J segment 3 bases; nucleotides outside the gene matches: 5. The CDR3 loop is CASSYSGKSKNIQYF. CDR3 sequence (DNA): TGTGCCAGCAGCTATAGCGGGAAGAGCAAAAACATTCAGTACTTC.

The V and J genes are TRBV7-9 and TRBJ2-7, with D unclear. The CDR3 covers 15 residues. In germline, CDR1 is SEHNR, CDR2 FQNEAQ (reference sequence). Trimming removed 5 bases from V and 0 bases from J, with 14 bases in between. In DNA form, the CDR3 reads TGTGCCAGCAGCGTAATCTCGCGCAGCTCCTACGAGCAGTACTTC. This translates into CASSVISRSSYEQYF. Full variable domain (rest looked up from reference TRBV7-9 and TRBJ2-7): DTGVSQNPRHKITKRGQNVTFRCDPISEHNRLYWYRQTLGQGPEFLTYFQNEAQLEKSRLLSDRFSAERPKGSFSTLEIQRTEQGDSAMYLCASSVISRSSYEQYFGPGTRLTVT.